The 12 T cell receptor beta chains in this list originate from one sample, sequenced in a study of radiation and T cells in renal cell carcinoma. Produced via immunoSEQ multiplex PCR; TCRdb's table is partial and in-frame only. This table holds approximately 31,000 clones, approximately 81% found once. Time point denoted: blood 4 weeks post-SBRT, at nephrectomy. Treatment: 15 Gy SBRT to primary tumor, nephrectomy 4 weeks later. Sequencing was performed on blood, taken from a patient whose treatment included radiotherapy and nephrectomy. The receptor source for this set is a man between 60 and 70 years old with renal cell carcinoma.

The CDR3 coding sequence is TGTGCCAGCAGCTTGTTCTCCGCAACCACCTACGAGCAGTACTTC. Encoded protein: CASSLFSATTYEQYF. V is TRBV5-5 and J is TRBJ2-7; D remains ambiguous. Trimming cost V 1 base and J 2 bases, with 13 bases left between them. The CDR3 runs 15 residues. From germline, CDR1 is SGHKS and CDR2 YYEKEE (reference sequence). The variable domain in full, with the rest retrieved from reference TRBV5-5 and TRBJ2-7, is DAGVTQSPTHLIKTRGQQVTLRCSPISGHKSVSWYQQVLGQGPQFIFQYYEKEERGRGNFPDRFSARQFPNYSSELNVNALLLGDSALYLCASSLFSATTYEQYFGPGTRLTVT.

The chain combines TRBV6-1 with TRBJ1-1; D might be TRBD1 (5 bases). This CDR3 spans 15 amino acids. Per the germline V gene, CDR1 is MNHNS and CDR2 is SASEGT. The V end lost 2 bases, the J end lost 5 bases, and 15 bases lay between the germline ends. Here the CDR3 DNA reads TGTGCCAGCAGTGAACATTCAGGGTCGATAACTGAAGCTTTCTTT. This sequence encodes CASSEHSGSITEAFF.

The V gene is TRBV7-2, the J gene TRBJ2-3; D is tentatively TRBD1 or TRBD2 (6 bases each). Trimming took 1 base from V and 6 from J, leaving 11 bases between them. Germline V gene data show CDR1 as SGHTA and CDR2 as FQGNSA. The CDR3 consists of 14 residues. This CDR3 reads CASSLDSGADTQYF. In DNA form, the CDR3 reads TGTGCCAGCAGCTTAGATTCGGGGGCTGATACGCAGTATTTT.

The rearrangement uses TRBV10-3 and TRBJ1-2, with TRBD1 matching 10 bases. CDR1 is ENHRY and CDR2 is SYGVKD in the germline V gene. The CDR3 sequence is 14 residues long. The V segment lost 6 bases and the J segment 4 bases; nucleotides outside the gene matches: 5. DNA of the CDR3: TGTGCCATCAGGGGGACAGGGGAGATCTATGGCTACACCTTC. Translated: CAIRGTGEIYGYTF.

The rearrangement links TRBV2 to TRBJ2-7; 13 bases map to TRBD2. This CDR3 comprises 16 residues. Germline assignment: CDR1 SNHLY and CDR2 FYNNEI. V lost 6 bases, J lost 3 bases, and 8 bases stayed unmatched. The CDR3 nucleotides read TGTGCCAGCAGCTCGGGACTAGCGGGAATAATCTACGAGCAGTACTTC. Protein product: CASSSGLAGIIYEQYF.

The DNA of the CDR3 is TGCGCCAGCAGTGAAAGTAGGGCCAATGAGCAGTTCTTC. This encodes CASSESRANEQFF. V gene TRBV10-2 combines with J gene TRBJ2-1; D gene ambiguous. This CDR3 region has 13 residues. V lost 3 bases and J lost 6, with 9 bases in between. Germline V gives CDR1 WSHSY, CDR2 SAAADI.

This chain joins TRBV2 and TRBJ1-4; the D gene is possibly TRBD1 (6 bases). The germline CDR1 and CDR2 sequences are SNHLY and FYNNEI. There are 13 residues in the CDR3. Between the trimmed V and J ends, which lost 4 bases and 7 bases, there was a span of 10 bases. Here the CDR3 DNA reads TGTGCCAGCAGTGTCAGGGGTGGTGAAAAACTGTTTTTT. Amino acids: CASSVRGGEKLFF.

The rearrangement joins TRBV7-6 to TRBJ2-7; maybe TRBD2 (6 bases). This CDR3 comprises 16 residues. V lost 5 bases and J lost 3, with 20 bases in between. CDR1 and CDR2 from the germline V gene are SGHVS and FNYEAQ. The CDR3 DNA follows: TGTGCCAGCAGCCCTAACTCGGGACTGCTCCTCTACGAGCAGTACTTC. The encoded protein is CASSPNSGLLLYEQYF.

There are a few counts of this clone. The rearrangement uses TRBV14 and TRBJ2-5; possible D gene TRBD1, 6 bases. V was clipped by 4 bases and J by 7 bases, with 13 bases between them. Germline values: CDR1 SGHDN, CDR2 FVKESK. The CDR3 is 13 residues long. The CDR3 region has the DNA TGTGCCAGCAGCCTTGCAGGGGTTCGGACCCAGTACTTC. Its translation is CASSLAGVRTQYF.

This clone has a single count. The gene calls are TRBV10-3 and TRBJ2-1; D unclear. The germline V gene has CDR1 ENHRY and CDR2 SYGVKD. This CDR3 region has 12 residues. V was trimmed by 3 bases and J by 6 bases, leaving 6 bases between them. The DNA of the CDR3 is TGTGCCATCAGTGATCTGGGCAATGAGCAGTTCTTC. Translating it yields CAISDLGNEQFF.

The V and J genes are TRBV7-9 and TRBJ2-2, with D hard to call. Germline CDR1 reads SEHNR; CDR2 reads FQNEAQ (reference sequence). Trimming pared 2 bases from V and 5 bases from J, leaving 9 bases between. The CDR3 spans 14 residues. The CDR3 region is CASSLQKSTGELFF. CDR3 bases: TGTGCCAGCAGCTTACAGAAGAGTACCGGGGAGCTGTTTTTT.

The CDR3 bases are TGCGCCAGCAGCCAAGACTGGCGGGAGGGGACAGATACGCAGTATTTT. Translated, it gives CASSQDWREGTDTQYF. The chain has TRBV4-3 and TRBJ2-3; 9 nucleotides agree with TRBD2. CDR1 LGHNA and CDR2 YSLEER come from the germline V gene. V lost 0 bases, J lost 3 bases, and 4 bases stayed unmatched. The CDR3 totals 16 residues.